This TCR beta chain was recorded in a study of neurological immune-mediated disorders (dated by TCRdb to the late 2010s). General notes on the study: Using UMI-based sequencing, the study compared peripheral blood TCR-beta repertoires from patients with HTLV-I-associated myelopathy (HAM/TSP), patients with multiple sclerosis, and healthy controls. Alongside PBMC samples, the set of some 98 TCR-beta libraries contained longitudinal samples, technical triplicates, and paired CD4+ and CD8+ T-cell subsets that had been sorted. Technical triplicate libraries were sequenced so that the variability in frequency of each individual clone could be precisely calculated. Of the 68 subjects in the cohort, about 15 were HAM/TSP patients, some 35 were multiple sclerosis patients, and approximately 20 were healthy controls. Results and caveats for the whole study, not just this receptor: Expanded clones from different subjects shared no identical CDR3 amino acid sequences, which suggests that TCR-beta repertoires were private in all groups. The highest TCR clonal expansion was observed in HAM/TSP patients, whereas the lowest was observed in MS patients, even when compared with healthy controls.

To synthesize cDNA, template-switch 5'RACE was performed with a primer carrying a 10-nucleotide random unique molecular identifier so that each TCR transcript was tagged. Every sequencing run yielded over 190 million TCR-beta sequences covering 15-18 subjects. The RNeasy kit was used for extraction of total RNA. The KAPA Real-time Library Amplification kit was used to amplify TCR-beta VDJ regions with primers for the TCR constant region and the 5'RACE anchor. Sample indexes and Illumina adaptors were added in a first PCR, after which library yield was increased in a second PCR. The roughly 650 bp TCR product was size-selected on a 2% E-gel SizeSelection system after Ampure bead purification. Before pooling, libraries had their quality checked on a Bioanalyzer, their concentration measured with Qubit, and their quantity determined with the Kapa Library Quantification kit. Paired-end 2 x 150 bp sequencing of the libraries was performed on an Illumina HiSeq 2500. To increase sequence diversity, roughly 24-31% phiX was spiked into each library pool. In the paper's pipeline: Quality-filtered reads were processed with the UMI-based MiGEC pipeline, and over 90% of raw TCR sequences were removed by the MiGEC pipeline during error correction. IMGT germline references were used for alignment of VDJ genes, and clonotypes were defined by a unique CDR3 amino acid sequence together with V-J genes. Clonal expansion, Shannon diversity, and CDR3 relatedness (CalcPairwiseDistances, ClusterSamples) were evaluated with VDJtools, and phylogenetic trees were built with CLCbio workbench. Clones with at least 8 unique UMIs were defined as expanded, with this threshold being based on coefficient-of-variation modelling across technical triplicates. The raw public data were reprocessed by TCRdb itself: fastp quality trimming at Q25, MiXCR clonotype calling, in-frame beta chains only. Duplicate CDR3 protein sequences are folded into a single record with the most common DNA and genes. The V and J calls shown here were made by TCRdb, not taken from the authors' results. The sample profile shows tens of thousands of distinct CDR3 sequences; 20% to 25% of them were found once. The ten largest clones represent 4% to 5.5% of the sample.

This clonotype appeared many times. Its antigen remains undetermined. No base qualities exist here, and no much larger clone lies one base off it. V sheds 8 bases and J sheds 9 bases, leaving 10 bases between their ends. The germline V gene provides CDR1 SNHLY and CDR2 FYNNEI. The CDR3 holds 10 amino acids from the cysteine to the phenylalanine. The kept DNA is CDR3 alone, 30 bases in frame from the first base. This specimen's time point label, interpreted: technical triplicate 3. Libraries from unsorted PBMCs were made from 2 million PBMCs kept in RNAlater at -80 degrees C until RNA extraction. Peripheral blood was subjected to Ficoll-Hypaque density gradient centrifugation to isolate PBMCs, which were then cryopreserved in liquid nitrogen.

This TCR was recovered from a man in his fifties or sixties with HTLV-1-associated myelopathy (HAM/TSP). Source material: PBMCs. The rearranged segments are TRBV2 and TRBJ2-5; no D gene call is confident. The CDR3 corresponds to CASGTGAQYF. In nucleotides, the sequence is TGTGCCAGCGGAACTGGAGCCCAGTACTTC.